This record concerns one TCR beta chain sequence. Its antigen is not identified. Treatment indicated: 15 to 20 received Ad26.COV2.S at low or high dose, single or two shots; about 5 received placebo; per-sample allocation not given. Day 63 following the first vaccine or placebo injection was when the samples were taken. This entry belongs to a study of Ad26.COV2.S vaccination and SARS-CoV-2 variants. Losses at the gene ends were 1 base for V and 7 bases for J; bases not matched to a gene: 6. CDR1 and CDR2 (germline): LGHDT, YNNKEL (reference sequence). This CDR3 contains 15 residues. Study observations and caveats: Spike-specific TCR breadth was greater after Ad26.COV2.S than placebo.

Here immunoSEQ multiplex PCR was the method, and the copy in TCRdb shows in-frame clones only, minus some. The top ten hold 10% to 15% of the sample, which has some 520,000 clones, roughly 87% seen once. The sequence came from a person aged 18-65 years who received the Ad26.COV2.S COVID-19 vaccine or a placebo. Sequences were derived from peripheral blood, sampled in a trial of Ad26.COV2.S vaccine versus placebo. This chain connects TRBV3-1 (or the pseudogene TRBV3-2) to TRBJ2-1; 8 bases match TRBD2. CDR3 nucleotide sequence: TGTGCCAGCAGCCAAGGAGCGGGAGCGGGGAATGAGCAGTTCTTC. As protein: CASSQGAGAGNEQFF.